The subject of this entry is one T cell receptor (beta chain). This clonotype was picked up a small number of times. There is no known antigen for this receptor. One base away there is no much larger clone; base qualities are not given. The library came from 5' RACE. Sequenced on a NextSeq 500. To correct for sequencing error and PCR bias, the TCR library protocol tagged individual cDNA molecules with unique molecular identifiers. Both TCR alpha and beta chains were sequenced, and tight co-correlation was observed between alpha and beta sequence abundances in each sample. As for the authors' bioinformatics: Decombinator V4 was used to perform V gene, J gene and CDR3 annotation of TCR sequences. Expanded TCRs were defined as changing significantly between any two time points under a Poisson model with p below 0.0001. Abundances of TCRs were expressed as counts per million after normalisation to the total number of TCRs sequenced in each sample. MAIT TCRs were defined by TRAV1-2 paired with TRAJ12, TRAJ20 or TRAJ33, and iNKT TCRs by TRAV10 paired with TRAJ18. A search of VDJdb, accessed on 1 November 2021, was run for TCRs annotated to CMV, EBV and SARS-CoV-2, with TCRs annotated for multiple antigens excluded. Using fastp trimming at Q25 and MiXCR clonotype assembly, TCRdb reanalyzed the public sequencing data and kept in-frame beta chains. Entries that share a CDR3 protein sequence are merged under the most common genes and DNA. TCRdb, not the authors, supplied the V and J calls. Across this sample there are 75,000 to 80,000 distinct CDR3 sequences, with around 9.9% seen only once. The biggest ten clones account for roughly 5% of the sample.

Looking up the germline V gene yields CDR1 MDHEN and CDR2 SYDVKM. V loses 5 bases at its end and J loses 4 bases; junction bases beyond the gene matches: 31. The CDR3 numbers 23 residues from cysteine through phenylalanine. Here the CDR3 DNA is all that survives: 69 bases in frame from base 1. The study was a case-control design nested within a healthcare worker cohort in London, UK, with weekly nasopharyngeal swab PCR tests and blood sampling. Between 23 and 31 March 2020, the week of the UK lockdown, healthcare workers were enrolled and then followed up weekly for as long as 16 weeks. The sample belongs to a study of early T cells in non-severe SARS-CoV-2 infection (dated by TCRdb to the early 2020s). Notes on the research overall: Because TCR sequencing relied on bulk RNA taken from unsorted whole blood, pairing of alpha and beta chains was not possible. The paper's findings and limits, for the study overall: VDJdb matching was skewed toward anti-spike CD8 responses and likely underestimated virus-specific expansions, missing private and CD4 specificities.

Sequenced sample: whole blood. The chain is assembled from TRBV28 and TRBJ2-3; 9 central bases correspond to TRBD2. This receptor was obtained from an adult who was a healthcare worker with PCR-confirmed SARS-CoV-2 infection or an uninfected control (not recorded which). The DNA sequence follows: TGTGCCAGCAGTCGACGACATTTAGGCCGCCTGGATCCTAGCGGGATAGGCCCAGATACGCAGTATTTT. Protein translation: CASSRRHLGRLDPSGIGPDTQYF.